The T cell receptor (beta chain) described here comes from a study of identical twins. TCRdb re-derived calls from the 5' RACE reads in MiXCR, one entry per CDR3 protein. The table lists 1.5 million or so distinct CDR3 sequences, roughly a third of them singletons, with 0.25% to 0.3% in the top ten. Turning to this clonotype: A read error is possible here, since a much larger clone lies one base away.

This CDR3 region has 10 residues. Trimming removed 4 bases from V and 10 bases from J; junction bases left unmatched: 3. The germline gives CDR1 SQVTM, CDR2 ANQGSEA. The rearrangement links TRBV29-1 to TRBJ1-2; TRBD1 aligns across 7 bases. The receptor was isolated from a newborn girl in good health. The sample comprised cord blood. CDR3 nucleotide sequence: TGCAGCGTTGGACAGGGTGACTACACCTTC. Protein sequence: CSVGQGDYTF. The full variable domain, rest sourced from reference TRBV29-1 and TRBJ1-2, is SAVISQKPSRDICQRGTSLTIQCQVDSQVTMMFWYRQQPGQSLTLIATANQGSEATYESGFVIDKFPISRPNLTFSTLTVSNMSPEDSSIYLCSVGQGDYTFGSGTRLTVV.